The 2 T cell receptor beta chains below were found in one sample sequenced in a study of chronic HIV infection and antiretroviral therapy. TCRdb reprocessed the 5' RACE reads via MiXCR and lists one record per CDR3 protein. The sample includes 39,000 or so distinct CDR3 sequences, 8.2% of them seen just once. The material sequenced was peripheral blood. These receptors came from an adult who had HIV and had not received antiretroviral therapy, or was an uninfected healthy control (not recorded which).

This clonotype appeared many times. V is TRBV25-1 and J is TRBJ2-2, with D unclear. V was trimmed by 0 bases and J by 1 base, leaving 15 bases between them. Germline CDR1 MGHDK, CDR2 SYGVNS. This CDR3 has 18 amino acids. Here the CDR3 reads CASSEYVVLSMNTGELFF. In DNA, the CDR3 is TGTGCCAGCAGTGAATATGTGGTATTGAGCATGAACACCGGGGAGCTGTTTTTT.

This clonotype has a count of ten or more. The chain joins TRBV11-3 to TRBJ2-5, with 8 bases that match TRBD2. The CDR3 has 13 residues. Looked up from germline, CDR1 is SGHNT and CDR2 is YENEEA. Trimming took 5 bases from V and 4 from J; bases not matched to a gene: 3. CDR3 residues: CASSPTSGETQYF. For the CDR3, the DNA is TGTGCCAGCAGCCCAACTAGCGGAGAGACCCAGTACTTC.